This TCR beta chain was identified during a study of Tregs in tolerant kidney transplant recipients. Study-wide results and limits: The most relevant donor-specific Treg TCRbeta repertoire apparently came from expansion with activated donor B cells. Biological reproducibility was not directly addressed in this study. Changing PCR primers prevented nucleotide comparison between some patients' samples.

Profiling relied on immunoSEQ multiplex PCR, and the TCRdb table lists in-frame clones only, not all of them. The sample holds tens of thousands of clones, roughly nine tenths seen once. Unstimulated regulatory T cells (CD4+CD25+CD127-), CD4+CD25- non-regulatory cells, CD4 and CD8 cells were FACS-sorted from thawed PBMCs. With respect to this clone: Its antigen remains unknown.

Sequenced material: CD4+ T cells from blood, taken before the transplant. This TCR was recovered from a human donor who received a combined kidney and bone marrow transplant.

The CDR3 here is CASSLGRASGTSEQYF. The CDR3 nucleotides read TGCGCCAGCAGCTTGGGTAGGGCTAGCGGGACGTCCGAGCAGTACTTC. The chain joins TRBV5-1 to TRBJ2-7; 9 nucleotides match TRBD2. The junction had 10 bases not matched to a gene; V was cut back by 0 bases and J by 6 bases. The CDR3 has 16 residues. In germline, CDR1 is SGHRS, CDR2 YFSETQ.